Listed here are 19 T cell receptor beta chains from one sample, sequenced in a study of T cell responses to AZD1222 COVID-19 vaccine. Using immunoSEQ multiplex PCR, the repertoire was profiled, and TCRdb retains in-frame clones only, with some absent. This sample has tens of thousands of clones, with approximately 89% found just once. The sample was peripheral blood, taken on day 0 of AZD1222 vaccination. These receptor sequences come from an adult in good health.

This chain uses TRBV18 with TRBJ2-1; perhaps TRBD2 as D (7 bases). The CDR3 contains 15 residues. Looked up from germline, CDR1 is KGHSH and CDR2 is LQKENI. Trimming pared 2 bases from V and 4 bases from J, leaving 12 bases between. CDR3 amino acids: CASSPGEGVYNEQFF. CDR3 DNA: TGTGCCAGCTCACCAGGGGAGGGGGTATACAATGAGCAGTTCTTC.

This clone showed up just a few times. The chain couples TRBV7-6 to TRBJ2-2; 7 bases map to TRBD2. The germline CDR1 and CDR2 sequences are SGHVS and FNYEAQ. The CDR3 has 17 residues. The ends lost 4 bases at V and 4 bases at J; junction bases unmatched: 12. CDR3 residues: CASSSLVREVSTGELFF. The CDR3 nucleotides are TGTGCCAGCAGCTCCCTCGTCCGGGAGGTCAGCACCGGGGAGCTGTTTTTT.

V gene TRBV7-6 combines with J gene TRBJ2-3; D possibly corresponds to TRBD1 (5 bases). The CDR3 spans 16 residues. V gave up 5 bases and J gave up 3 bases, with 18 bases separating them. Germline CDR1 is SGHVS and CDR2 is FNYEAQ. CDR3 amino acids: CASSLGHHTPTDTQYF. For the CDR3, the DNA is TGTGCCAGCAGCCTAGGACACCACACACCAACAGATACGCAGTATTTT.

The chain employs TRBV6-6 and TRBJ1-6; 7 bases map to TRBD1. CDR1 and CDR2 (germline): MNHNY, SVGAGI (reference sequence). The CDR3 is 15 amino acids. After removal of 6 bases from V and 8 bases from J, the junction contained 10 bases not matched to a gene. DNA of the CDR3: TGTGCCAGCAGCCCCGGACAGGCCGGGGATTCACCCCTCCACTTT. Its protein product is CASSPGQAGDSPLHF.

This clone was recorded only once. The chain is built from TRBV12-3 or TRBV12-4 and TRBJ1-4, with D possibly matching TRBD1 (5 bases). The CDR3 runs to 13 residues. V was pared by 3 bases and J by 6 bases, with 8 bases between. CDR3 coding DNA: TGTGCCAGCAGTTTGAGAGGGGATGAAAAACTGTTTTTT. Protein sequence: CASSLRGDEKLFF.

A word on this clone: The junction departs from the called germline gene at one end, perhaps through a read error. The genes are TRBV7-2 and TRBJ2-7; TRBD2 matches 11 bases. The germline gives CDR1 SGHTA, CDR2 FQGNSA. The CDR3 is 12 amino acids. CDR3 nucleotides: TGTGCCAGCAGCCCTCAGGGACTAGCGGCGCAATTC. Encoded protein: CASSPQGLAAQF.

The rearrangement links TRBV24-1 to TRBJ2-1; TRBD1 matches 9 bases. CDR3 length: 15 residues. J was trimmed by 6 bases and V by 8 bases; bases with no gene match: 10. CDR1 KGHDR and CDR2 SFDVKD come from the germline V gene. The CDR3 bases are TGTGCCACCAACTCCGGGACAGGGATATCCAATGAGCAGTTCTTC. Amino acids: CATNSGTGISNEQFF.

The chain carries TRBV3-1 (or the pseudogene TRBV3-2) and TRBJ2-5; 7 bases map to TRBD1. After removal of 4 bases from V and 2 bases from J, the junction contained 10 bases not matched to a gene. CDR1 is LGHDT, CDR2 YNNKEL, per germline (reference sequence). The CDR3 has 16 residues. CDR3 amino acids: CASSLRQGIVQETQYF. The CDR3 DNA is TGTGCCAGCAGCCTCCGACAGGGTATTGTTCAAGAGACCCAGTACTTC.

The V call is TRBV28, the J call TRBJ1-1; a possible D gene is TRBD1 (5 bases). Per the germline V gene, CDR1 is MDHEN and CDR2 is SYDVKM. V lost 6 bases to trimming and J lost 1 base, with 12 bases between them. The CDR3 loop spans 14 amino acids. The DNA of the CDR3 is TGTGCCAGCAGGCAAGGGACGGCGAACACTGAAGCTTTCTTT. As protein: CASRQGTANTEAFF.

The chain is built from TRBV6-1 and TRBJ2-1; D might be TRBD2 (6 bases). Germline-derived CDR1 and CDR2 are MNHNS and SASEGT. The V and J ends lost 4 bases and 4 bases respectively, with 17 bases between them. The length of the CDR3 is 16 residues. CDR3 sequence reads: CASSATTAEGYNEQFF. The CDR3 DNA sequence: TGTGCCAGCAGTGCGACAACCGCGGAGGGATACAATGAGCAGTTCTTC.

The chain employs TRBV29-1 and TRBJ2-7, with 7 bases fitting TRBD1. The CDR3 has 12 residues. Germline CDR1 is SQVTM and CDR2 is ANQGSEA. V lost 6 bases, J lost 0 bases, and 2 bases stayed unmatched. Here the CDR3 reads CSVTGSSYEQYF. The CDR3 DNA reads as TGCAGCGTGACAGGGAGCTCCTACGAGCAGTACTTC.

The chain combines TRBV6-5 with TRBJ1-3; D unclear. The CDR3 extends over 13 amino acids. The V gene's germline CDR1 is MNHEY and CDR2 SVGAGI. The V and J ends lost 7 bases and 4 bases respectively, with 11 bases between them. The CDR3 sequence is CASNPGGGNTIYF. In DNA form, the CDR3 reads TGTGCCAGCAATCCGGGAGGGGGAAACACCATATATTTT.

CDR3 nucleotides: TGTGCCAGCAGCTTCCTCGGGGACTGGGAGCCCCAGCATTTT. It encodes CASSFLGDWEPQHF. The V gene is TRBV5-5, the J gene TRBJ1-5, with a tentative D call TRBD1 (5 bases). Trimming removed 2 bases at V and 8 bases at J, with 14 bases between. The CDR3 is 14 amino acids. In germline, CDR1 is SGHKS, CDR2 YYEKEE (reference sequence).

The CDR3 bases are TGTGCCAGCAGTTTATCGCCCCTGCTAGCGGGAGGGCCAACAGATACGCAGTATTTT. As protein: CASSLSPLLAGGPTDTQYF. The chain employs TRBV27 and TRBJ2-3; the match to TRBD2 covers 12 bases. The ends lost 0 bases at V and 3 bases at J; junction bases unmatched: 10. This CDR3 is 19 amino acids long. Germline CDR1 and CDR2: MNHEY and SMNVEV (reference sequence).

The CDR3 nucleotides read TGTGCCAGCAGCCTAACCGCCCGGGACAGATTTTCTAACTATGGCTACACCTTC. Amino acids: CASSLTARDRFSNYGYTF. The chain couples TRBV11-2 to TRBJ1-2; 7 positions agree with TRBD1. V trimming: 5 bases; J trimming: 0 bases; junction bases outside the gene matches: 15. This CDR3 has 18 amino acids. Germline V lookup: CDR1 SGHAT, CDR2 FQNNGV. Filled out from reference TRBV11-2 and TRBJ1-2, the complete variable domain reads EAGVAQSPRYKIIEKRQSVAFWCNPISGHATLYWYQQILGQGPKLLIQFQNNGVVDDSQLPKDRFSAERLKGVDSTLKIQPAKLEDSAVYLCASSLTARDRFSNYGYTFGSGTRLTVV.

In this sample, this clone turned up once. This chain links TRBV19 with TRBJ1-2, with a weak D call TRBD1 (5 bases). Germline V gene sequence: CDR1 LNHDA, CDR2 SQIVND (reference sequence). With 7 bases removed from V and 4 bases from J, the gap between germline ends came to 16 bases. CDR3 length equals 14 residues. The CDR3 protein is CASIPAQGLYGYTF. Written as DNA, the CDR3 is TGTGCCAGTATTCCCGCGCAGGGACTCTATGGCTACACCTTC.

The rearrangement uses TRBV4-2 and TRBJ2-7; possible D gene TRBD2, 5 bases. The CDR3 sequence is 16 residues long. V gave up 1 base and J gave up 0 bases, with 13 bases separating them. Germline V gene sequence: CDR1 LGHNA, CDR2 YNFKEQ. The CDR3, as DNA: TGTGCCAGCAGCCAAGCGGCGGGTCGGAGCTCCTACGAGCAGTACTTC. This sequence encodes CASSQAAGRSSYEQYF.

The genes are TRBV2 and TRBJ2-3; D is perhaps TRBD2 (5 bases). This CDR3 is 15 amino acids long. CDR1 is SNHLY, CDR2 FYNNEI, per germline. Deletions cut 1 base from V and 5 bases from J, with 13 bases between. The CDR3 loop is CASSEEWGAGDTQYF. The CDR3 coding sequence is TGTGCCAGCAGTGAAGAGTGGGGTGCGGGAGATACGCAGTATTTT.

In this sample, this clone turned up once. Here the CDR3 DNA reads TGTGCCAGCAGTCCTAGCGGGAGTACAGATACGCAGTATTTT. This encodes CASSPSGSTDTQYF. The chain recombines TRBV6-4 with TRBJ2-3; 10 nucleotides match TRBD2. The CDR3 contains 14 residues. Germline V lookup: CDR1 MRHNA, CDR2 SNTAGT. V gave up 5 bases and J gave up 3 bases; unmatched junction bases: 2.